The present TCR beta chain was sequenced within a study of regulatory dendritic cells for organ transplantation. Only in-frame clones appear in the TCRdb table, and some are missing; sequencing was by immunoSEQ multiplex PCR. The sample has nearly 30,000 clones; over 75% are singletons. Points from the study as a whole: The most alloreactive TCR clonotypes were found in resting memory CD8+ cells. Regulatory dendritic cells appeared to expand memory CD8+ clones less than mature ones. Memory T cells were less diverse than naive, with memory CD8+ most oligoclonal.

The CDR3 spans 14 residues. J was trimmed by 7 bases and V by 3 bases; bases with no gene match: 1. Per the germline V gene, CDR1 is MNHEY and CDR2 is SMNVEV (reference sequence). Notes on this clone: Its specificity is unknown.

CD4+ or CD8+ T cells were sorted as naive CD45RA+ or memory CD45RO+. The chain links TRBV27 to TRBJ2-3; 13 bases map to TRBD2. Source material: memory CD4+ T cells from blood. Subset specified: CD45RO+ memory T cells. The TCR sequence derives from a human donor in good health. This chain's CDR3 is CASSLGLAGYTQYF. The CDR3 nucleotides read TGTGCCAGCAGTTTGGGACTAGCGGGATATACGCAGTATTTT.